Listed here are 14 T cell receptor beta chains from one sample, sequenced in a study of T cell changes during pregnancy in multiple sclerosis. The repertoire was sequenced with immunoSEQ multiplex PCR; TCRdb's copy has only in-frame clones and lacks some. This sample has 25,000 to 35,000 clones, with 90% found just once. The source material was CD4+ T cells from peripheral blood mononuclear cells, sampled in the third trimester of pregnancy. These receptors were collected from a female donor in good health, enrolled as a control in a pregnancy study.

The chain is built from TRBV5-1 and TRBJ2-2; 8 bases align to TRBD1. CDR1 and CDR2 from the germline V gene are SGHRS and YFSETQ. The CDR3 totals 17 residues. V gave up 4 bases and J gave up 4 bases; unmatched junction bases: 12. The chain's CDR3 is CASSPAGRGLGTGELFF. CDR3 sequence (DNA): TGCGCCAGCAGCCCCGCGGGCAGGGGGCTCGGCACCGGGGAGCTGTTTTTT. Combining the CDR3 with reference TRBV5-1 and TRBJ2-2 gives the whole variable domain KAGVTQTPRYLIKTRGQQVTLSCSPISGHRSVSWYQQTPGQGLQFLFEYFSETQRNKGNFPGRFSGRQFSNSRSEMNVSTLELGDSALYLCASSPAGRGLGTGELFFGEGSRLTVL.

This chain joins TRBV6-5 and TRBJ2-7; D is perhaps TRBD1 (6 bases). Trimming removed 2 bases at V and 0 bases at J, with 14 bases between. In germline, CDR1 is MNHEY, CDR2 SVGAGI. This CDR3 has 16 amino acids. The CDR3 DNA reads as TGTGCCAGCAGTTACCTAACAGGGTCCGGCTCCTACGAGCAGTACTTC. It translates to CASSYLTGSGSYEQYF.

The DNA for the CDR3 is TGTGCCAGCAGCTTGGGGACAGGGTTTTTAGGGCCGGATGTCCCCGAGCAGTACTTC. It encodes CASSLGTGFLGPDVPEQYF. The chain joins TRBV7-9 to TRBJ2-7; 9 bases map to TRBD1. This CDR3 is 19 amino acids long. The V segment lost 3 bases and the J segment 6 bases; nucleotides outside the gene matches: 21. CDR1 and CDR2 (germline): SEHNR, FQNEAQ (reference sequence). The complete variable domain, with remaining parts taken from reference TRBV7-9 and TRBJ2-7, reads DTGVSQNPRHKITKRGQNVTFRCDPISEHNRLYWYRQTLGQGPEFLTYFQNEAQLEKSRLLSDRFSAERPKGSFSTLEIQRTEQGDSAMYLCASSLGTGFLGPDVPEQYFGPGTRLTVT.

There are a few counts of this clone. The gene calls are TRBV5-1 and TRBJ2-3; 10 nucleotides align to TRBD1. V was clipped by 3 bases and J by 2 bases; unmatched bases: 6. Germline CDR1 and CDR2: SGHRS and YFSETQ. CDR3 length: 16 amino acids. CDR3 in amino acids: CASSSQGQGPTDTQYF. CDR3 bases: TGCGCCAGCAGCTCCCAGGGACAGGGGCCCACAGATACGCAGTATTTT.

The chain uses TRBV4-1 and TRBJ1-2; D unresolved. The CDR3 runs to 18 residues. Trimming cost V 0 bases and J 0 bases, with 17 bases left between them. CDR1 MGHRA and CDR2 YSYEKL come from the germline V gene. CDR3 loop: CASSQDPGKVGANYGYTF. The CDR3 DNA follows: TGCGCCAGCAGCCAAGATCCCGGGAAAGTCGGGGCTAACTATGGCTACACCTTC.

J is TRBJ2-5 and V is TRBV7-2, with D tentatively TRBD1 (6 bases). The germline CDR1 and CDR2 sequences are SGHTA and FQGNSA. This CDR3 region has 13 residues. The germline V and J ends were trimmed by 6 bases and 5 bases, with 13 bases remaining between them. CDR3 loop: CASSLNRDETQYF. The CDR3 bases are TGTGCCAGCAGTTTAAACAGGGATGAGACCCAGTACTTC. The entire variable domain, with the rest obtained from reference TRBV7-2 and TRBJ2-5, is as follows: GAGVSQSPSNKVTEKGKDVELRCDPISGHTALYWYRQSLGQGLEFLIYFQGNSAPDKSGLPSDRFSAERTGGSVSTLTIQRTQQEDSAVYLCASSLNRDETQYFGPGTRLLVL.

The rearrangement joins TRBV25-1 to TRBJ1-4, with D unresolved. With 9 bases removed from V and 8 bases from J, the gap between germline ends came to 22 bases. CDR3 length: 15 amino acids. From germline, CDR1 is MGHDK and CDR2 SYGVNS. CDR3 residues: CASAFLAAGGEKLFF. CDR3 bases: TGTGCCAGTGCCTTTCTGGCAGCCGGAGGGGAAAAACTGTTTTTT. The full variable domain, with the rest looked up from reference TRBV25-1 and TRBJ1-4, is EADIYQTPRYLVIGTGKKITLECSQTMGHDKMYWYQQDPGMELHLIHYSYGVNSTEKGDLSSESTVSRIRTEHFPLTLESARPSHTSQYLCASAFLAAGGEKLFFGSGTQLSVL.

This chain joins TRBV19 and TRBJ2-5, with D maybe TRBD1 (6 bases). CDR1 and CDR2 (germline): LNHDA, SQIVND (reference sequence). The CDR3 loop spans 16 amino acids. V shed 7 bases and J shed 5 bases, with 23 bases lying between them. The CDR3: CASKNNGVGAQETQYF. The CDR3, as DNA: TGTGCCAGTAAAAATAACGGGGTGGGGGCGCAGGAGACCCAGTACTTC.

DNA for the CDR3: TGTGCCAGCAGCTTAGCGCGGAGGGACAGGGTTAACTATGGCTACACCTTC. Translated: CASSLARRDRVNYGYTF. The rearrangement joins TRBV7-2 to TRBJ1-2; 9 bases are a match to TRBD1. J lost 1 base, V lost 0 bases, and 6 bases had no gene match. CDR1 is SGHTA, CDR2 FQGNSA, per germline. This CDR3 comprises 17 residues.

This chain links TRBV6-1 with TRBJ1-5, with D possibly being TRBD1 (5 bases). The CDR3 has 15 amino acids. Germline V gene data show CDR1 as MNHNS and CDR2 as SASEGT. Trimming took off 7 bases at V and 4 bases at J, with 17 bases between the two ends. In nucleotides, the CDR3 is TGTGCCAGCACCCGGGGTTTGGGGGGAAATCAGCCCCAGCATTTT. It yields the protein CASTRGLGGNQPQHF.

The chain carries TRBV19 and TRBJ1-2, with 7 bases lining up with TRBD1. Losses at the gene ends were 5 bases for V and 3 bases for J; bases not matched to a gene: 6. There are 14 residues in the CDR3. Germline V gives CDR1 LNHDA, CDR2 SQIVND (reference sequence). CDR3 coding DNA: TGTGCCAGTAGTGACCGACAGGGCTACTATGGCTACACCTTC. The encoded protein is CASSDRQGYYGYTF.

This sequence joins TRBV19 and TRBJ1-2; D is unclear. CDR3 length: 12 residues. V shed 3 bases and J shed 5 bases, with 7 bases lying between them. Germline values: CDR1 LNHDA, CDR2 SQIVND (reference sequence). The CDR3 loop is CASSIRGYGYTF. The CDR3 DNA reads as TGTGCCAGTAGTATCCGAGGGTATGGCTACACCTTC.

The chain links TRBV6-1 to TRBJ2-7; 12 bases line up with TRBD2. There are 14 residues in the CDR3. Losses at the gene ends were 6 bases for V and 4 bases for J; bases not matched to a gene: 4. Germline V gives CDR1 MNHNS, CDR2 SASEGT. This CDR3 is CASSRTSGVYEQYF. DNA of the CDR3: TGTGCCAGCAGCAGGACTAGCGGGGTGTACGAGCAGTACTTC.

V and J are TRBV7-9 and TRBJ1-1; TRBD1 matches at 7 bases. This CDR3 has 14 residues. The V gene's germline CDR1 is SEHNR and CDR2 FQNEAQ (reference sequence). The ends lost 1 base at V and 3 bases at J; junction bases unmatched: 2. CDR3 in DNA: TGTGCCAGCAGCTTAGACAGGGGTGACACTGAAGCTTTCTTT. It encodes CASSLDRGDTEAFF.